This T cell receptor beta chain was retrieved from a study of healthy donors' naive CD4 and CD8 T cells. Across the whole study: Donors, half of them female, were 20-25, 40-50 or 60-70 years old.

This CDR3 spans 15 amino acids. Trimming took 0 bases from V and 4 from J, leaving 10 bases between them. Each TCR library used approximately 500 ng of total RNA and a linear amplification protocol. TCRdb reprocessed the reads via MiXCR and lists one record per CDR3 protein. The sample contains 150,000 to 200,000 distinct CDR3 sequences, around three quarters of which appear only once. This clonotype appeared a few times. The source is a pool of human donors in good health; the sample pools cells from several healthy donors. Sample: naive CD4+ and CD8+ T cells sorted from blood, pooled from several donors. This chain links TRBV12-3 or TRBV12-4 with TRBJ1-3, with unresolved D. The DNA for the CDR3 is TGTGCCAGCAGTTTAGCGCAGAGCTCCGGAAACACCATATATTTT. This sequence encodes CASSLAQSSGNTIYF.